This is a list of T cell receptor beta chains from one sample in a study of human T cells and chemical hapten exposure. TCRdb reprocessed the RACE reads via MiXCR and lists one record per CDR3 protein. The profile shows 50,000 to 80,000 distinct CDR3 sequences, 9.5% to 11% of them singletons. The material sequenced was whole blood, taken in connection with sensitization to the hapten diphenylcyclopropenone (DPC). The source is a woman aged 25 to 45 with alopecia areata. Some clones in this sample may be carry-over from other donors' samples. Both conserved end residues are part of each CDR3. D genes are given only for firm matches. Some rows mark clone size as missing; the rest say once, few, many or name a class of expanded clone.

v_call	d_call	j_call	clone_size	cdr3_nt	cdr3_aa
TRBV12-3/TRBV12-4	TRBD1	TRBJ1-2	many	TGTGCCAGCAGTTTTGGGGACAGGGGGCCCTATGGCTACACCTTC	CASSFGDRGPYGYTF
TRBV7-9	-	TRBJ2-5	-	TGTGCCAGCAGCTTAGTTAAAGAGACCCAGTACTTC	CASSLVKETQYF
TRBV11-2	-	TRBJ2-7	-	TGTGCCAGCAGCTTAGCCTCCGCCCTCAGGGAGCAGTACTTC	CASSLASALREQYF
TRBV20-1	TRBD1	TRBJ1-3	-	TGCAGTGCTAGAGATCCGGCAGGGGGGAACACCATATATTTT	CSARDPAGGNTIYF
TRBV29-1	-	TRBJ2-1	-	TGCAGCGTTGAAAAGTCACTCACTGACTCCTACAATGAGCAGTTCTTC	CSVEKSLTDSYNEQFF
TRBV2	TRBD1	TRBJ1-1	many	TGTGCCAGCAGCCGGGACAGGTCCACTGAAGCTTTCTTT	CASSRDRSTEAFF
TRBV20-1	-	TRBJ2-5	many	TGCAGTGCTCCTCTTAGTTTGGGAGAGACCCAGTACTTC	CSAPLSLGETQYF
TRBV2	TRBD1	TRBJ1-6	few	TGTGCCAGTAAACCGACAGGGGCTCTTTCACCCCTCCACTTT	CASKPTGALSPLHF
TRBV6-2/TRBV6-3	-	TRBJ1-5	many	TGTGCCAGCAGTTACTCGAGAGGGAGAGGTCAGCCCCAGCATTTT	CASSYSRGRGQPQHF
TRBV7-3	-	TRBJ2-2	few	TGTGCCAGCAGCCCCATAGCCGGGACTGGGACCGGGGAGCTGTTTTTT	CASSPIAGTGTGELFF
TRBV9	TRBD1	TRBJ1-3	-	TGTGCCAGCAGCGTTCTAGCGGGACAGGGGGCGAGGGGAAACACCATATATTTT	CASSVLAGQGARGNTIYF
TRBV28	TRBD2	TRBJ2-1	-	TGTGCCAGCGCGGGGAGGACTAGATCCTACAATGAGCAGTTCTTC	CASAGRTRSYNEQFF
TRBV20-1	-	TRBJ1-1	many	TGCAGTGCTAACAGTGGGAGGACGGACACTGAAGCTTTCTTT	CSANSGRTDTEAFF
TRBV20-1	-	TRBJ2-7	few	TGCAGTGCTAGAGGACAGAGATCCTACGAGCAGTACTTC	CSARGQRSYEQYF
TRBV7-2	TRBD1	TRBJ1-1	-	TGTGCCAGCAGCTTAGACAGGGGCGGAACTGAAGCTTTCTTT	CASSLDRGGTEAFF
TRBV4-1	TRBD2	TRBJ2-1	few	TGCGCCAGCAGCCGCGGGACTAGCGGGAGCTACAATGAGCAGTTCTTC	CASSRGTSGSYNEQFF
TRBV18	TRBD1	TRBJ1-1	few	TGTGCCAGCTCACCATTCCGACAGGGGATGAACACTGAAGCTTTCTTT	CASSPFRQGMNTEAFF
TRBV9	-	TRBJ1-1	-	TGTGCCAGCAGCGTAGGGTCAGGCGGAGGGAACACTGAAGCTTTCTTT	CASSVGSGGGNTEAFF
TRBV6-2/TRBV6-3	-	TRBJ1-5	many	TGTGCCAGCACCCCTTTTGGGGGCTGGCAGCCCCAGCATTTT	CASTPFGGWQPQHF
TRBV2	-	TRBJ2-7	few	TGTGCCAGCAGTGTTCTAGTCCTAGGCGAGCAGTACTTC	CASSVLVLGEQYF
TRBV11-2	-	TRBJ2-5	many	TGTGCCAGCAGCTTAGGAGGAGTAGAGACCCAGTACTTC	CASSLGGVETQYF
TRBV7-2	TRBD1	TRBJ1-4	-	TGTGCCAGCAGTCTTACAGGGGGCGAAAAACTGTTTTTT	CASSLTGGEKLFF
TRBV2	-	TRBJ1-2	many	TGTGCCAGCAGTACCTTCCAGGGATCTGATGGCTACACCTTC	CASSTFQGSDGYTF
TRBV7-9	-	TRBJ1-1	few	TGTGCCAGCAGCTTAACGCACCAGAGTGACGCTTTCTTT	CASSLTHQSDAFF
TRBV18	-	TRBJ2-7	few	TGTGCCAGCTCACTCGGGACAAGCCCCTACGAGCAGTACTTC	CASSLGTSPYEQYF
TRBV20-1	-	TRBJ1-4	many	TGCAGTGCCCTGCGGACAGATAATGAAAAACTGTTTTTT	CSALRTDNEKLFF
TRBV20-1	-	TRBJ2-3	-	TGCAGTGCTAGAGGATTCACTGGCACAGATACGCAGTATTTT	CSARGFTGTDTQYF
TRBV28	-	TRBJ2-7	-	TGTGCCAGCAGTCGAATTCAGATTCGGACATCCTACGAGCAGTACTTC	CASSRIQIRTSYEQYF
TRBV7-6	-	TRBJ2-3	many	TGTGCCAGCAGCTTAACAACAGGCACAGATACGCAGTATTTT	CASSLTTGTDTQYF
TRBV7-9	-	TRBJ2-2	-	TGTGCCAGCAGCTTAGGGGCCCTAAACACCGGGGAGCTGTTTTTT	CASSLGALNTGELFF
TRBV4-2	-	TRBJ2-2	few	TGTGCCAGCAGCCATCCCGGGACTGCGAACACCGGGGAGCTGTTTTTT	CASSHPGTANTGELFF